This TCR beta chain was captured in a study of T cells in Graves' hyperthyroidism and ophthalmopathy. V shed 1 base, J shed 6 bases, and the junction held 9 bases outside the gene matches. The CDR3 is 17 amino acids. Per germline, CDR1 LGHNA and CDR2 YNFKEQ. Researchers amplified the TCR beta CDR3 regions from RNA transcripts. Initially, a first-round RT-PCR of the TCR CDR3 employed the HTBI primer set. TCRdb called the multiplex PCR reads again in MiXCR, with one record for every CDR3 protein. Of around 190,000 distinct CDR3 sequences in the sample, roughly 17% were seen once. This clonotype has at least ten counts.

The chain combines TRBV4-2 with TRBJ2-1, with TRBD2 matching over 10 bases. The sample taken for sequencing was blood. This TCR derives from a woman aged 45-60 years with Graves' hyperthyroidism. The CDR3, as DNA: TGTGCCAGCAGCCAAGGGACTAGCGGTTGGGGGGGCAATGAGCAGTTCTTC. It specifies CASSQGTSGWGGNEQFF.